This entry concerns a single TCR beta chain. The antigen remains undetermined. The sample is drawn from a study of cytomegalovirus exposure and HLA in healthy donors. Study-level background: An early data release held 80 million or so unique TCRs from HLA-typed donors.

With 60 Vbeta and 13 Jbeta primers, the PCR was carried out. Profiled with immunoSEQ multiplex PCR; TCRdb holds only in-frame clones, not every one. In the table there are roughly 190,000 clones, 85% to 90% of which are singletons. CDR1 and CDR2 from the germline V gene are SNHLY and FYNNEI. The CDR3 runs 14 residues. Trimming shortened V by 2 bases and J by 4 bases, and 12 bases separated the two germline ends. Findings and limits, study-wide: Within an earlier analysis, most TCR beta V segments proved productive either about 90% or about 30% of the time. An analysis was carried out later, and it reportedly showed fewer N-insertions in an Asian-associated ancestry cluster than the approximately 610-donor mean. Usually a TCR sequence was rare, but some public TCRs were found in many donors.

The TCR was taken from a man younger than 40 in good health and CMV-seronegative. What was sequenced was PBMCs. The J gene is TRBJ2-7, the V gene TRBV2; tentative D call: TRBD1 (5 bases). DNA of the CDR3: TGTGCCAGCAGTGAACTCCAGGGCGCGTACGAGCAGTACTTC. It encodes CASSELQGAYEQYF.